These 30 T cell receptor beta chains were all obtained from the same sample, sequenced in a study of graft-versus-host responses after intestinal transplantation. Clones were read by immunoSEQ multiplex PCR, and TCRdb kept only the in-frame ones, dropping some. This table has about 130,000 clones, around 90% appearing once. No cognate antigen is known for these TCRs. Sequences were derived from unstimulated CD4+ T cells sorted from spleen or lymph node cells, sampled before intestinal transplant. The receptors were gathered from a human donor who received an intestinal transplant.

The rearrangement joins TRBV6-5 to TRBJ2-1, with D unclear. The germline V gene encodes CDR1 MNHEY and CDR2 SVGAGI. The CDR3 runs 13 residues. V was pared by 8 bases and J by 6 bases, with 14 bases between. Written as DNA, the CDR3 is TGTGCCAGCGGGCCTGCAGGCCTCAATGAGCAGTTCTTC. It yields the protein CASGPAGLNEQFF.

The gene calls are TRBV7-9 and TRBJ2-5; 10 bases map to TRBD2. CDR1 is SEHNR, CDR2 FQNEAQ, per germline (reference sequence). The CDR3 has 14 residues. With 4 bases clipped from V and 4 bases from J, the junction kept 3 bases outside the gene matches. CDR3 amino acids: CASSSQRGGETQYF. The CDR3 coding sequence is TGTGCCAGCAGCTCCCAGCGGGGGGGAGAGACCCAGTACTTC.

The rearrangement links TRBV2 to TRBJ2-7; no firm D call. V dropped 8 bases and J dropped 8 bases, with 16 bases sitting between them. The CDR3 covers 12 residues. CDR1 is SNHLY, CDR2 FYNNEI, per germline. The CDR3 nucleotides read TGTGCCAGCTCAGATTCGAGCACCCAGCAGTACTTC. It codes for CASSDSSTQQYF.

The V and J genes are TRBV19 and TRBJ1-2; D ambiguous. Trimming took off 4 bases at V and 8 bases at J, with 20 bases between the two ends. Germline V CDR1 and CDR2: LNHDA, SQIVND (reference sequence). CDR3 length: 15 residues. CDR3 residues: CASSRQGKSLWGYTF. CDR3 sequence (DNA): TGTGCCAGTAGTAGACAAGGGAAGAGTCTATGGGGCTACACCTTC.

This clone has a handful of counts. The V gene is TRBV11-2, the J gene TRBJ2-7; TRBD2 matches 8 bases. Trimming took 3 bases from V and 1 from J; bases not matched to a gene: 2. Per the germline V gene, CDR1 is SGHAT and CDR2 is FQNNGV. The CDR3 is 14 amino acids. This chain's CDR3 is CASSFSGVSYEQYF. CDR3 nucleotides: TGTGCCAGCAGCTTTAGCGGGGTATCCTACGAGCAGTACTTC.

The chain couples TRBV5-5 to TRBJ1-2, with TRBD1 identical over 11 bases. CDR1 and CDR2 from the germline V gene are SGHKS and YYEKEE (reference sequence). The CDR3 sequence is 15 residues long. V lost 4 bases and J lost 8; bases outside the gene matches: 10. The CDR3 loop is CASSPIGQGASGYTF. The CDR3 DNA follows: TGTGCCAGCAGCCCCATCGGACAGGGGGCGAGCGGCTACACCTTC.

The V call is TRBV11-2, the J call TRBJ2-3; possible D gene TRBD2, 5 bases. The CDR3 length is 14 residues. Trimming stripped 1 base from V and 2 bases from J, with 7 bases between. Germline V gene lookup returns CDR1 SGHAT and CDR2 FQNNGV. For the CDR3, the DNA is TGTGCCAGCAGCTTAGGAGCGGACACAGATACGCAGTATTTT. This translates into CASSLGADTDTQYF.

The chain employs TRBV28 and TRBJ1-1, with D possibly matching TRBD1 (5 bases). In germline, CDR1 is MDHEN, CDR2 SYDVKM. Deletions cut 6 bases from V and 0 bases from J, with 11 bases between. The CDR3 runs 14 residues. CDR3 in amino acids: CASSQGRMNTEAFF. The CDR3 DNA sequence: TGTGCCAGCAGCCAGGGACGGATGAACACTGAAGCTTTCTTT.

The chain uses TRBV30 and TRBJ1-3; D not resolved. Germline CDR1 is GTSNPN and CDR2 is SVGIG (reference sequence). With 0 bases removed from V and 4 bases from J, the gap between germline ends came to 7 bases. CDR3 length equals 13 residues. DNA for the CDR3: TGTGCCTGGAGTGTACAGAGAGGAAACACCATATATTTT. The encoded protein is CAWSVQRGNTIYF.

This rearrangement joins TRBV2 to TRBJ1-5; a possible D gene is TRBD1 (5 bases). V lost 4 bases and J 5 bases, leaving 18 bases between the germline ends. Germline V lookup: CDR1 SNHLY, CDR2 FYNNEI. This CDR3 spans 16 amino acids. CDR3 sequence reads: CASSGWGGDLDQPQHF. The DNA for the CDR3 is TGTGCCAGCAGTGGGTGGGGCGGGGATCTCGATCAGCCCCAGCATTTT.

The gene calls are TRBV29-1 and TRBJ2-3; D not resolved. Germline CDR1 and CDR2: SQVTM and ANQGSEA. The CDR3 is made up of 11 amino acids. V was clipped by 7 bases and J by 0 bases, with 5 bases between them. Written as DNA, the CDR3 is TGCAGCGGCGCAAGCACAGATACGCAGTATTTT. It specifies CSGASTDTQYF.

The chain combines TRBV15 with TRBJ2-5; 13 nucleotides line up with TRBD2. The CDR3 runs 17 residues. Germline-derived CDR1 and CDR2 are LNHNV and YYDKDF (reference sequence). J gave up 1 base and V 2 bases, and 4 bases lay outside the gene matches. CDR3 coding DNA: TGTGCCACCAGCAGACCTGGACTAGCGGGGGTCCAAGAGACCCAGTACTTC. This encodes CATSRPGLAGVQETQYF.

The chain couples TRBV11-2 to TRBJ2-1; 9 bases align to TRBD2. Germline V gene data show CDR1 as SGHAT and CDR2 as FQNNGV. The trim removed 5 bases at V and 5 bases at J, leaving 10 bases unmatched. CDR3 length: 16 amino acids. Here the CDR3 reads CASSTGTSGGNNEQFF. The CDR3 nucleotides are TGTGCCAGCAGCACGGGAACCAGCGGGGGGAACAATGAGCAGTTCTTC.

This chain's CDR3 is CASRDRGTAGELFF. The CDR3 DNA reads as TGTGCCAGCAGAGACCGGGGGACAGCTGGGGAGCTGTTTTTT. The chain uses TRBV2 and TRBJ2-2; TRBD1 is a possible D gene (7 bases). The V end lost 6 bases, the J end lost 8 bases, and 16 bases lay between the germline ends. Germline CDR1 is SNHLY and CDR2 is FYNNEI. CDR3 size: 14 residues.

The J gene is TRBJ1-5, the V gene TRBV19; maybe TRBD1 (5 bases). V lost 8 bases, J lost 0 bases, and 20 bases lay in between. The CDR3 covers 17 residues. Germline V gene lookup returns CDR1 LNHDA and CDR2 SQIVND (reference sequence). The CDR3: CASARGPTIYSNQPQHF. CDR3 nucleotides: TGTGCCAGTGCCCGGGGACCCACCATATATAGCAATCAGCCCCAGCATTTT.

This sequence joins TRBV7-2 and TRBJ2-5, with D perhaps matching TRBD1 or TRBD2 (5 bases each). Trimming took off 5 bases at V and 5 bases at J, with 21 bases between the two ends. The CDR3 loop spans 16 amino acids. Germline-derived CDR1 and CDR2 are SGHTA and FQGNSA. In DNA form, the CDR3 reads TGTGCCAGCAGCGCACCCGTCAGCAGCGAGGGGGAGACCCAGTACTTC. It specifies CASSAPVSSEGETQYF.

The rearrangement links TRBV6-1 to TRBJ2-3, with D perhaps matching TRBD2 (5 bases). This CDR3 region has 14 residues. The germline V gene encodes CDR1 MNHNS and CDR2 SASEGT. Trimming left V 7 bases short and J 2 bases short, with 13 bases between. The CDR3 DNA sequence: TGTGCCAGCACCCCGGAGGTTCTCACAGATACGCAGTATTTT. Amino acid sequence: CASTPEVLTDTQYF.

This chain uses TRBV28 with TRBJ2-2, with a tentative D call TRBD2 (5 bases). This CDR3 has 13 amino acids. V lost 2 bases to trimming and J lost 7 bases, with 8 bases between them. The germline CDR1 and CDR2 sequences are MDHEN and SYDVKM. CDR3 region: CASSLAGHGELFF. CDR3 in DNA: TGTGCCAGCAGTTTAGCGGGTCACGGGGAGCTGTTTTTT.

The gene calls are TRBV7-8 and TRBJ1-3, with 7 bases matching TRBD1. The V gene's germline CDR1 is SGHVS and CDR2 FQNEAQ. V lost 3 bases to trimming and J lost 2 bases; unmatched junction nucleotides: 10. This CDR3 comprises 17 residues. The CDR3 sequence: CASSFRLTGSTGNTIYF. CDR3 nucleotides: TGTGCCAGCAGCTTCCGTCTGACAGGGAGCACTGGAAACACCATATATTTT.

As DNA, the CDR3 is TGTGCCAGCGGGGGCCTTGGGCAGCCCCAGCATTTT. It translates to CASGGLGQPQHF. This chain connects TRBV27 to TRBJ1-5, with a possible D match to TRBD1 (6 bases). Germline V gene sequence: CDR1 MNHEY, CDR2 SMNVEV (reference sequence). There are 12 residues in the CDR3. Trimming took 8 bases from V and 7 from J, leaving 12 bases between them.

The chain recombines TRBV10-1 with TRBJ2-3, with 14 bases that match TRBD2. V dropped 6 bases and J dropped 0; count of bases not matched to a gene: 5. The CDR3 is 17 residues long. Per the germline V gene, CDR1 is WNHNN and CDR2 is SYGVQD (reference sequence). The CDR3 DNA reads as TGCGCCAGCAGCCAGGGACTAGCGGGGGCTAGCACAGATACGCAGTATTTT. Its protein is CASSQGLAGASTDTQYF.

The chain combines TRBV2 with TRBJ2-7; 11 positions agree with TRBD2. From germline, CDR1 is SNHLY and CDR2 FYNNEI. This CDR3 spans 15 amino acids. After removal of 1 base from V and 2 bases from J, the junction contained 1 base not matched to a gene. The CDR3 loop is CASSEVLAGAYEQYF. The CDR3 coding sequence is TGTGCCAGCAGTGAAGTACTAGCGGGGGCCTACGAGCAGTACTTC. The full variable domain, with the rest looked up from reference TRBV2 and TRBJ2-7, is EPEVTQTPSHQVTQMGQEVILRCVPISNHLYFYWYRQILGQKVEFLVSFYNNEISEKSEIFDDQFSVERPDGSNFTLKIRSTKLEDSAMYFCASSEVLAGAYEQYFGPGTRLTVT.

The rearrangement links TRBV6-1 to TRBJ1-5, with D unresolved. CDR3 length equals 13 residues. Trimming removed 5 bases at V and 6 bases at J, with 11 bases between. Germline CDR1 is MNHNS and CDR2 is SASEGT. CDR3 sequence reads: CASSTVSRQPQHF. The DNA for the CDR3 is TGTGCCAGCAGTACAGTGTCGCGTCAGCCCCAGCATTTT.

The chain recombines TRBV5-4 with TRBJ2-7, with 8 bases fitting TRBD1. J was trimmed by 2 bases and V by 3 bases; bases with no gene match: 4. Germline V CDR1 and CDR2: SGHNT, YYREEE (reference sequence). This CDR3 has 14 amino acids. The CDR3 DNA sequence: TGTGCCAGCAGCTACGACAGGGGACCCTACGAGCAGTACTTC. Amino acids: CASSYDRGPYEQYF.

The V and J genes are TRBV5-1 and TRBJ1-5, with TRBD1 identical over 7 bases. This CDR3 region has 14 residues. Trimming took 5 bases from V and 5 from J; bases not matched to a gene: 7. Germline assignment: CDR1 SGHRS and CDR2 YFSETQ. The CDR3 is CASSFTGVDQPQHF. The DNA of the CDR3 is TGCGCCAGCAGTTTTACAGGGGTGGATCAGCCCCAGCATTTT.

This clone occurred a few times. The chain employs TRBV5-4 and TRBJ2-1; D remains ambiguous. CDR3 length: 13 residues. V dropped 4 bases and J dropped 5 bases, with 10 bases sitting between them. Germline CDR1 is SGHNT and CDR2 is YYREEE (reference sequence). CDR3 residues: CASSVLVNNEQFF. The DNA of the CDR3 is TGTGCCAGCAGCGTGTTGGTGAACAATGAGCAGTTCTTC. Variable domain in full (rest from reference TRBV5-4 and TRBJ2-1): ETGVTQSPTHLIKTRGQQVTLRCSSQSGHNTVSWYQQALGQGPQFIFQYYREEENGRGNFPPRFSGLQFPNYSSELNVNALELDDSALYLCASSVLVNNEQFFGPGTRLTVL.

The rearrangement links TRBV11-2 to TRBJ1-2, with 9 bases identical to TRBD1. CDR3 length equals 14 residues. Germline lookup yields CDR1 SGHAT and CDR2 FQNNGV. V dropped 7 bases and J dropped 0; count of bases not matched to a gene: 3. The CDR3 DNA sequence: TGTGCCAGCACCGGGACAGGGTCTAACTATGGCTACACCTTC. Amino acids: CASTGTGSNYGYTF.

This clone was observed a handful of times. This chain connects TRBV19 to TRBJ1-5; TRBD1 aligns across 7 bases. J was trimmed by 7 bases and V by 0 bases; bases with no gene match: 12. Per the germline V gene, CDR1 is LNHDA and CDR2 is SQIVND (reference sequence). CDR3 size: 17 residues. In DNA, the CDR3 is TGTGCCAGTAGTATAGACGGTAGGCAGGGGGTCGGACAGCCCCAGCATTTT. Its protein product is CASSIDGRQGVGQPQHF.

The V call is TRBV6-5, the J call TRBJ2-5; TRBD2 matches 7 bases. Trimming removed 5 bases from V and 2 bases from J; junction bases left unmatched: 8. Germline V gene lookup returns CDR1 MNHEY and CDR2 SVGAGI. This CDR3 region has 15 residues. The CDR3 DNA reads TGTGCCAGCAGTGTTGGGAGGGTCAGGCAAGAGACCCAGTACTTC. Protein sequence: CASSVGRVRQETQYF.

This clone has only one observation. The gene calls are TRBV18 and TRBJ2-1; D tentatively reads TRBD1 or TRBD2 (5 bases each). This CDR3 has 13 amino acids. Germline V gene lookup returns CDR1 KGHSH and CDR2 LQKENI. V gave up 3 bases and J gave up 9 bases, with 12 bases separating them. The CDR3 here is CASSPAEGTEQFF. For the CDR3, the DNA is TGTGCCAGCTCACCTGCTGAGGGGACTGAGCAGTTCTTC. The complete variable domain, with remaining parts taken from reference TRBV18 and TRBJ2-1, reads NAGVMQNPRHLVRRRGQEARLRCSPMKGHSHVYWYRQLPEEGLKFMVYLQKENIIDESGMPKERFSAEFPKEGPSILRIQQVVRGDSAAYFCASSPAEGTEQFFGPGTRLTVL.